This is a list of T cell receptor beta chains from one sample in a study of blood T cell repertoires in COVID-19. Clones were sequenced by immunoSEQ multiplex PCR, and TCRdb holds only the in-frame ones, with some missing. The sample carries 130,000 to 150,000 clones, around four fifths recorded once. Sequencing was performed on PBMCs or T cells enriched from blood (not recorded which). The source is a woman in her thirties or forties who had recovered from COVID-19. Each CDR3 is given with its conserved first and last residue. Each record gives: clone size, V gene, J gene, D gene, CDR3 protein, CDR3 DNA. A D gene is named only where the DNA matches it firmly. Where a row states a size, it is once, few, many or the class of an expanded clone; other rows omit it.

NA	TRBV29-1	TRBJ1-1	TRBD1	CSVEGGVRQGIAEAFF	TGCAGCGTTGAAGGTGGGGTCAGACAGGGGATCGCTGAAGCTTTCTTT
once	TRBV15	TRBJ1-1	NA	CATSREQGLGAFF	TGTGCCACCAGCAGAGAACAGGGACTAGGAGCTTTCTTT
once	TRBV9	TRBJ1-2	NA	CASSVAGRRGSYTF	TGTGCCAGCAGCGTAGCCGGGAGGAGGGGATCCTACACCTTC
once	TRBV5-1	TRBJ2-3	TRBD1	CASSLEGQGDTDTQYF	TGCGCCAGCAGCTTAGAGGGACAGGGCGACACAGATACGCAGTATTTT
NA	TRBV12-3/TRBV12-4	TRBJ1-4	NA	CASSFNSNEKLFF	TGTGCCAGCAGCTTCAACAGTAATGAAAAACTGTTTTTT
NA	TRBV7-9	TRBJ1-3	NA	CASSLRRGMSSGNTIYF	TGTGCCAGCAGCTTGCGCAGGGGAATGAGCTCTGGAAACACCATATATTTT
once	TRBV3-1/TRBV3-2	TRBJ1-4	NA	CASSHGGVWEKLFF	TGTGCCAGCAGCCATGGGGGCGTCTGGGAAAAACTGTTTTTT
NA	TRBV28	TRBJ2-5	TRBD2	CASRGLAGQETQYF	TGTGCCAGCAGGGGGCTAGCGGGACAAGAGACCCAGTACTTC
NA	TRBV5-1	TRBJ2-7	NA	CASSAGQTSYEQYF	TGCGCCAGCAGCGCGGGACAGACCTCCTACGAGCAGTACTTC
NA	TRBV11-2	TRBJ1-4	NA	CASSLSNPTEATNEKLFF	TGTGCCAGCAGCTTATCGAACCCGACAGAAGCAACTAATGAAAAACTGTTTTTT
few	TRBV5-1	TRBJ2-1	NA	CASSTDSRGGNEQFF	TGCGCCAGCAGCACGGACTCAAGAGGGGGCAATGAGCAGTTCTTC
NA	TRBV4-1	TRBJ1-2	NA	CASSSSGNYGYTF	TGCGCCAGCAGTTCCTCAGGGAACTATGGCTACACCTTC
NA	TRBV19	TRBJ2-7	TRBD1	CASTKAGTGYEQYF	TGTGCCAGTACCAAGGCTGGGACAGGCTACGAGCAGTACTTC
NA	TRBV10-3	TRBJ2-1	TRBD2	CAITAQVLAGGLNEQFF	TGTGCCATCACCGCTCAAGTTTTAGCGGGAGGTTTGAATGAGCAGTTCTTC
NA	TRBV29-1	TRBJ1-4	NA	CSVDEGLGKLFF	TGCAGCGTTGATGAGGGTTTGGGAAAACTGTTTTTT
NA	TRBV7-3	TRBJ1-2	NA	CATGRELNRDGYTF	TGTGCCACCGGCCGGGAGTTAAACCGGGATGGCTACACCTTC
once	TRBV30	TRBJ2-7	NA	CAWSLGGLSAEQYF	TGTGCCTGGAGTCTGGGGGGGCTCTCGGCCGAGCAGTACTTC
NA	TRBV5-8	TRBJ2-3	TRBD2	CASSLGLAVEDTQYF	TGTGCCAGCAGCTTGGGACTAGCGGTAGAAGATACGCAGTATTTT
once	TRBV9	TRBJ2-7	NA	CASSITLGDEQYF	TGTGCCAGCAGCATCACCCTAGGGGACGAGCAGTACTTC
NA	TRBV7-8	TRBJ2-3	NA	CASSLATGGPGGQYF	TGTGCCAGCAGCTTAGCGACTGGCGGGCCGGGCGGGCAGTATTTT
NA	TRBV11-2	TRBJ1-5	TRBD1	CASSTGQVLNQPQHF	TGTGCCAGCAGCACTGGACAGGTACTCAATCAGCCCCAGCATTTT
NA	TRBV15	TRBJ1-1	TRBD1	CATSRGRDRDTEAFF	TGTGCCACCAGCAGAGGAAGGGACAGGGACACTGAAGCTTTCTTT
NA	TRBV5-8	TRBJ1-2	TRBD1	CASSRGQEPNWYGYTF	TGTGCCAGCAGCCGAGGACAGGAGCCGAACTGGTATGGCTACACCTTC
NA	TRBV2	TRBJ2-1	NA	CASSDLYYNEQFF	TGTGCCAGCAGTGATCTCTACTACAATGAGCAGTTCTTC
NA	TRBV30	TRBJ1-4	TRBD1	CACPRGQGIGKLFF	TGTGCCTGCCCACGGGGACAGGGAATCGGAAAACTGTTTTTT
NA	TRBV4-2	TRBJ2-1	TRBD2	CASSLGTSANNEQFF	TGTGCCAGCAGCCTCGGGACTAGCGCAAACAATGAGCAGTTCTTC
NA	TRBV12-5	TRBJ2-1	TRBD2	CASGLVRASGGADEQFF	TGTGCTAGTGGTTTGGTACGGGCTAGCGGGGGGGCTGATGAGCAGTTCTTC
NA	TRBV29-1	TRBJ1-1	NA	CSVEQNTEAFF	TGCAGCGTTGAACAGAACACTGAAGCTTTCTTT
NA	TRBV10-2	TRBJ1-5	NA	CASSETGFDQPQHF	TGCGCCAGCAGTGAGACAGGGTTTGACCAGCCCCAGCATTTT
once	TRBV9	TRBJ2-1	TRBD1	CASSPRDRPNEQFF	TGTGCCAGCAGCCCACGGGACAGACCGAATGAGCAGTTCTTC
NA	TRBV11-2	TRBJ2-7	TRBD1	CASSPRQGWYEQYF	TGTGCCAGCAGCCCCAGACAGGGGTGGTACGAGCAGTACTTC
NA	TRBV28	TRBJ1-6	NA	CASSSLGGSSYNSPLHF	TGTGCCAGCAGTTCGCTGGGGGGGAGCTCCTATAATTCACCCCTCCACTTT
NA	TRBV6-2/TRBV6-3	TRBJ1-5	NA	CASSPRGGLNSNQPQHF	TGTGCCAGCAGCCCTAGGGGAGGACTCAATAGCAATCAGCCCCAGCATTTT
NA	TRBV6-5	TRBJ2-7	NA	CASSLSGVFYEQYF	TGTGCCAGCAGTTTATCGGGGGTGTTCTACGAGCAGTACTTC
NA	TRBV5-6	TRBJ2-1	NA	CASSLAGGTNNEQFF	TGTGCCAGCAGCTTGGCCGGGGGAACAAACAATGAGCAGTTCTTC
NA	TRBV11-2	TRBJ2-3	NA	CASSLSGDTQYF	TGTGCCAGCAGCCTATCGGGGGATACGCAGTATTTT
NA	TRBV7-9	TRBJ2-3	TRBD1	CASSFHPGQGVDTQYF	TGTGCCAGCAGCTTCCACCCGGGACAGGGGGTAGATACGCAGTATTTT
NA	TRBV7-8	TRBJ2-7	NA	CASSLPPTRPGYEQYF	TGTGCCAGCAGCTTACCCCCTACTAGACCGGGATACGAGCAGTACTTC
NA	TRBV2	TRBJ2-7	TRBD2	CASSSAGGMVFEYF	TGTGCCAGCAGTTCGGCGGGGGGTATGGTATTTGAGTACTTC
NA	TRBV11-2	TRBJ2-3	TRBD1	CASSMRDRGPTDTQYF	TGTGCCAGCAGCATGCGGGACAGGGGACCCACAGATACGCAGTATTTT
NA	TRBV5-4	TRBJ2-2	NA	CASSADQAGWNTGELFF	TGTGCCAGCAGCGCGGATCAAGCGGGTTGGAACACCGGGGAGCTGTTTTTT
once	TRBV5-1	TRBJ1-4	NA	CASSPAVATHLFF	TGCGCCAGCAGCCCCGCAGTCGCGACACATCTGTTTTTT
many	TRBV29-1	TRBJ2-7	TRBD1	CSGSGQGEYF	TGCAGCGGGAGCGGACAGGGCGAGTACTTC
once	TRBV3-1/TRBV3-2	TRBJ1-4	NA	CASSQEWQDNEKLFF	TGTGCCAGCAGCCAAGAATGGCAGGATAATGAAAAACTGTTTTTT
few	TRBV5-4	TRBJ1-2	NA	CASSLGAVPTNYGYTF	TGTGCCAGCAGCTTAGGGGCAGTGCCTACTAACTATGGCTACACCTTC
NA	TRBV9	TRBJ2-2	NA	CASTLGEVGTGELFF	TGTGCCAGCACCCTAGGGGAGGTAGGCACCGGGGAGCTGTTTTTT
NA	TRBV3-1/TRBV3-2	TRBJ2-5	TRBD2	CASSQLAGDGETQYF	TGTGCCAGCAGCCAGTTAGCGGGGGATGGGGAGACCCAGTACTTC
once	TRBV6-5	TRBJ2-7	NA	CASSYSVTAGGYEQYF	TGTGCCAGCAGTTACTCGGTAACGGCGGGTGGCTACGAGCAGTACTTC
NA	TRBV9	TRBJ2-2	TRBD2	CASSADSGGGTGELFF	TGTGCCAGCAGCGCAGATAGCGGGGGAGGAACCGGGGAGCTGTTTTTT
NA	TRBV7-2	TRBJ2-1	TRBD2	CASVELAGGLGEQFF	TGTGCCAGCGTCGAGTTAGCGGGGGGCCTCGGGGAGCAGTTCTTC
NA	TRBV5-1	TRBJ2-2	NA	CASSDHRDTGELFF	TGCGCCAGCAGTGACCACAGGGACACCGGGGAGCTGTTTTTT
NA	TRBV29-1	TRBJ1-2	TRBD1	CSVATGEGYTF	TGCAGCGTTGCGACAGGGGAAGGCTACACCTTC
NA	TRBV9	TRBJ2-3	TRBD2	CASSVVSGRVGDTQYF	TGTGCCAGCAGCGTAGTTAGCGGGAGGGTTGGAGATACGCAGTATTTT